A single sample is the source of the 25 T cell receptor beta chains below, sequenced in a study of regulatory T cells in long-lasting Graves disease. Construction of TCR beta libraries relied on iRepertoire HTBI primers and on Arm-PCR targeting CDR3 regions. A single record per CDR3 protein comes from TCRdb applying MiXCR to the multiplex PCR reads. This table has roughly 500,000 distinct CDR3 sequences, less than 25% appearing once. Time point: persistent/refractory GD, antithyroid drugs over 5 years with positive TRAb. Preparation of the TCR library used RNA extracted from PBMCs. The sample in question was peripheral blood mononuclear cells (PBMCs), obtained when the disease was refractory, from a patient treated with antithyroid drugs. Receptors were obtained from a female donor with Graves disease.

In nucleotides, the CDR3 is TGCGCCAGCAGCGACCGGGACATAAACTATGGCTACACCTTC. Protein product: CASSDRDINYGYTF. The chain couples TRBV4-1 to TRBJ1-2, with D maybe TRBD1 (6 bases). V was shortened by 5 bases and J by 2 bases, with 12 bases between the two germline ends. The V gene's germline CDR1 is MGHRA and CDR2 YSYEKL. The CDR3 runs 14 residues.

This clonotype was seen once. The junction shows a germline mismatch at one end, possibly a read error. The chain has TRBV19 and TRBJ1-2; no firm D call. Per germline, CDR1 LNHDA and CDR2 SQIVND (reference sequence). This CDR3 spans 14 amino acids. CDR3 bases: TGTGCCAGTAGTAGTATAGATCGTGGAGGCCATCTCGCCTTC. It is translated as CASSSIDRGGHLAF.

With respect to this clonotype: Given a much more abundant clone one base away, this may be a read error. The conserved final phenylalanine or tryptophan is absent from the CDR3, which likely points to a read error. The rearrangement links TRBV7-8 to TRBJ2-5, with a possible D match to TRBD2 (5 bases). The CDR3 loop spans 16 amino acids. Between the trimmed V and J ends, which lost 5 bases and 2 bases, there was a span of 18 bases. Germline V CDR1 and CDR2: SGHVS, FQNEAQ. The CDR3 DNA reads as TGTGCCAGCAGCCCTCGTCGAGGGAGAACTCAAGAGACCCAGTACTCC. Translation gives CASSPRRGRTQETQYS.

V and J are TRBV5-1 and TRBJ2-6; D possibly corresponds to TRBD2 (5 bases). The CDR3 has 17 residues. Germline V gives CDR1 SGHRS, CDR2 YFSETQ. The V gene lost 2 bases and the J gene lost 0 bases, with 12 bases spanning the gap. CDR3 bases: TGCGCCAGCAGCTTCATAATGGCGGGCTCTGGGGCCAACGTCCTGACTTTC. Encoded protein: CASSFIMAGSGANVLTF.

This clonotype was seen at least ten times. V and J are TRBV28 and TRBJ2-5; D unclear. The germline gives CDR1 MDHEN, CDR2 SYDVKM. The CDR3 spans 11 residues. Trimming pared 3 bases from V and 9 bases from J, leaving 8 bases between. The CDR3 here is CASSFSGAQYF. The CDR3 nucleotides read TGTGCCAGCAGTTTTTCTGGGGCCCAGTACTTC.

In this sample, this clonotype turned up a few times. V and J are TRBV12-3 or TRBV12-4 and TRBJ2-7, with TRBD1 matching over 8 bases. The CDR3 covers 13 residues. J was trimmed by 6 bases and V by 6 bases; bases with no gene match: 7. The CDR3, as DNA: TGTGCCAGCAGGGAGGACAGGGCCCGCGAGCAGTACTTC. Translating gives CASREDRAREQYF.

Concerning this clonotype: The CDR3 does not close with the conserved phenylalanine or tryptophan, likely indicating a read error. This chain joins TRBV30 and TRBJ1-3; no reliable D call. Germline CDR1 reads GTSNPN; CDR2 reads SVGIG (reference sequence). V shed 7 bases and J shed 0 bases, with 10 bases lying between them. The CDR3 has 13 amino acids. CDR3 DNA: TGTGCCTTGTCGGCGTTCTCTGGAAACACCATATATCTT. Its translation: CALSAFSGNTIYL.

This clonotype occurred many times. The CDR3 here is CATSRGTATKNIQYF. In DNA, the CDR3 is TGTGCCACCAGCAGGGGGACAGCCACCAAAAACATTCAGTACTTC. This rearrangement joins TRBV15 to TRBJ2-4, with 7 bases identical to TRBD1. V lost 3 bases to trimming and J lost 2 bases; unmatched junction nucleotides: 4. CDR3 length: 15 residues. CDR1 is LNHNV, CDR2 YYDKDF, per germline (reference sequence).

This clonotype was found many times. The chain recombines TRBV6-5 with TRBJ2-7; 8 bases align to TRBD2. Germline CDR1 reads MNHEY; CDR2 reads SVGAGI. Unmatched junction bases numbered 8, after V lost 4 bases and J lost 3 bases. The CDR3 length is 15 residues. CDR3 sequence reads: CASSFPTSEGYEQYF. CDR3 DNA sequence: TGTGCCAGCAGTTTCCCGACTAGCGAGGGCTACGAGCAGTACTTC.

This clonotype was found a few times. The rearrangement uses TRBV14 and TRBJ2-7; D gene uncertain. Trimming left V 9 bases short and J 2 bases short, with 11 bases between. CDR3 length: 12 residues. Germline loops: CDR1 SGHDN, CDR2 FVKESK. The CDR3 region has the DNA TGTGCCAGTGCGGCCCAGACCTACGAGCAGTACTTC. It yields the protein CASAAQTYEQYF.

The chain is built from TRBV6-2 or TRBV6-3 and TRBJ2-3; 8 bases map to TRBD2. The CDR3 is 15 residues long. Trimming cost V 5 bases and J 1 base; bases outside gene matches: 5. CDR1 is MNHEY and CDR2 is SVGEGT in the germline V gene. CDR3 nucleotide sequence: TGTGCCAGCAGTGCCTTGACTAGCGGCACAGATACGCAGTATTTT. Translated, it gives CASSALTSGTDTQYF.

Concerning this clonotype itself: A much larger clonotype is one base distant, so this may be a read error. This chain uses TRBV5-4 with TRBJ2-5, with 9 bases aligning to TRBD2. Germline V gene data show CDR1 as SGHNT and CDR2 as YYREEE (reference sequence). There are 16 residues in the CDR3. J gave up 1 base and V 4 bases, and 8 bases lay outside the gene matches. CDR3 protein: CASSLTSGRCQETQYF. Here the CDR3 DNA reads TGTGCCAGCAGCCTCACTAGCGGGCGTTGCCAAGAGACCCAGTACTTC.

This clonotype was seen a handful of times. This sequence joins TRBV9 and TRBJ2-7; 7 bases agree with TRBD2. The germline CDR1 and CDR2 sequences are SGDLS and YYNGEE. The CDR3 loop spans 16 amino acids. With V trimmed by 2 bases and J by 0 bases, 8 bases remained unmatched. CDR3 sequence reads: CASSVDSGTSSYEQYF. The CDR3 DNA sequence: TGTGCCAGCAGCGTCGACAGCGGGACTTCCTCCTACGAGCAGTACTTC.

As concerns this clonotype: This clone may be a read error of a much larger clone one base away. The V and J genes are TRBV2 and TRBJ1-5; perhaps TRBD1 as D (6 bases). Germline values: CDR1 SNHLY, CDR2 FYNNEI. The CDR3 is 14 amino acids. The CDR3 DNA reads TGTACCAGCAGTGAGGGGGGTGGTTTTCAGCCCCAGCATTTT. Translated, it gives CTSSEGGGFQPQHF. Full variable domain (remainder filled in from reference TRBV2 and TRBJ1-5): EPEVTQTPSHQVTQMGQEVILRCVPISNHLYFYWYRQILGQKVEFLVSFYNNEISEKSEIFDDQFSVERPDGSNFTLKIRSTKLEDSAMYFCTSSEGGGFQPQHFGDGTRLSIL.

The chain is built from TRBV20-1 and TRBJ2-5, with D tentatively TRBD2 (6 bases). V gave up 0 bases and J gave up 4 bases, with 12 bases separating them. CDR1 and CDR2 (germline): DFQATT, SNEGSKA (reference sequence). The length of the CDR3 is 14 residues. CDR3 coding DNA: TGCAGTGCTAGAGATCCCTGGGGAGGAGAGACCCAGTACTTC. The encoded protein is CSARDPWGGETQYF.

This clonotype was observed at least ten times. The chain is built from TRBV28 and TRBJ1-2; the D gene is possibly TRBD1 (6 bases). CDR3 length equals 14 residues. Germline V gene lookup returns CDR1 MDHEN and CDR2 SYDVKM. Trimming took 4 bases from V and 4 from J, leaving 13 bases between them. In DNA, the CDR3 is TGTGCCAGCAGTTATCGGGGGGCCGTCTATGGCTACACCTTC. This gives the protein CASSYRGAVYGYTF.

This clonotype was seen at least ten times. CDR3 sequence: CASRIQGGPHSGRVQETQYF. The CDR3, as DNA: TGTGCCAGCAGGATACAGGGGGGGCCCCACAGCGGGAGGGTCCAAGAGACCCAGTACTTC. This chain joins TRBV28 and TRBJ2-5; 10 bases match TRBD2. There are 20 residues in the CDR3. Trimming cost V 6 bases and J 1 base; bases outside gene matches: 20. Germline CDR1 reads MDHEN; CDR2 reads SYDVKM.

There are many counts of this clonotype. V and J are TRBV6-9 and TRBJ1-6; no clear D. The ends were cut back, 3 bases at V and 8 bases at J, with 14 bases in the middle. Germline CDR1 MNHGY, CDR2 SVAAGI. The CDR3 runs 15 residues. CDR3 amino acids: CASSYVASAHSPLHF. In nucleotides, the CDR3 is TGTGCCAGCAGTTACGTGGCCTCCGCCCATTCACCCCTCCACTTT.

This clonotype has a handful of counts. The chain recombines TRBV29-1 with TRBJ1-1; 7 bases fit TRBD1. Germline CDR1 SQVTM, CDR2 ANQGSEA. The CDR3 contains 12 residues. Trimming at V came to 5 bases and at J to 5 bases, leaving 5 bases not matched to a gene. This CDR3 reads CSVHPGGTEAFF. CDR3 sequence (DNA): TGCAGCGTTCACCCAGGGGGTACTGAAGCTTTCTTT.

This clonotype was seen at least ten times. The rearrangement joins TRBV6-1 to TRBJ1-5; TRBD1 matches at 9 bases. The J segment lost 7 bases and the V segment lost 7 bases, leaving 11 bases of the junction unmatched. Germline values: CDR1 MNHNS, CDR2 SASEGT. The CDR3 is 15 amino acids. The CDR3: CASTPSTGGWQPQHF. CDR3 in DNA: TGTGCCAGCACACCATCAACAGGGGGCTGGCAGCCCCAGCATTTT.

The rearrangement uses TRBV29-1 and TRBJ2-3; D possibly uses TRBD1 or TRBD2 (5 bases each). Germline CDR1 SQVTM, CDR2 ANQGSEA. V was pared by 7 bases and J by 4 bases, with 18 bases between. The CDR3 spans 14 residues. CDR3 region: CSARGAADADTQYF. In DNA form, the CDR3 reads TGCAGCGCTCGAGGGGCGGCCGATGCAGATACGCAGTATTTT.

The rearrangement links TRBV18 to TRBJ2-7; 8 bases align to TRBD2. With 3 bases clipped from V and 4 bases from J, the junction kept 8 bases outside the gene matches. The germline gives CDR1 KGHSH, CDR2 LQKENI. CDR3 length: 15 amino acids. The CDR3 DNA reads as TGTGCCAGCTCACCTTCGGGAGGGCGGCCATACGAGCAGTACTTC. Translated, it gives CASSPSGGRPYEQYF.

This clonotype has at least ten counts. V usage is TRBV12-3 or TRBV12-4 and J usage is TRBJ1-1; TRBD1 aligns across 8 bases. V shed 7 bases and J 4 bases; nucleotides not matched to a gene: 11. The CDR3 contains 15 residues. This chain's CDR3 is CASNPGQGFSTEAFF. The CDR3 region has the DNA TGTGCCAGCAACCCCGGACAGGGTTTTTCCACTGAAGCTTTCTTT.

This chain joins TRBV10-3 and TRBJ1-1; TRBD1 aligns across 9 bases. There are 13 residues in the CDR3. Germline V gives CDR1 ENHRY, CDR2 SYGVKD. Losses at the gene ends were 6 bases for V and 5 bases for J; bases not matched to a gene: 4. Written as DNA, the CDR3 is TGTGCCATCAGGCAGACAGGGGGGACTGAAGCTTTCTTT. It specifies CAIRQTGGTEAFF.

This clonotype was recorded once. One end of the junction does not line up with germline, which may come from a read error. The chain is built from TRBV7-2 and TRBJ2-3, with D perhaps TRBD2 (5 bases). Germline values: CDR1 SGHTA, CDR2 FQGNSA. This CDR3 contains 14 residues. This chain's CDR3 is CASSRLSSGDTQYF. CDR3 DNA: TGCGCCAGCAGCCGACTTTCAAGCGGAGATACGCAGTATTTT.